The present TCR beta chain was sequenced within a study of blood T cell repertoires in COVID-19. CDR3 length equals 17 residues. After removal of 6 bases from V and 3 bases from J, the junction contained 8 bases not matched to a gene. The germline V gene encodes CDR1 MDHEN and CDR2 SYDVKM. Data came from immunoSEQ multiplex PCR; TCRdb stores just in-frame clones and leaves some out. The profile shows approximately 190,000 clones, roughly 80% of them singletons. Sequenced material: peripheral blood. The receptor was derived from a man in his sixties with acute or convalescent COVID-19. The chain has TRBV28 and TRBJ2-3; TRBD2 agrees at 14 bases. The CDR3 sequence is CASRRGTSGSVTDTQYF. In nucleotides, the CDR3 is TGTGCCAGCAGGCGGGGGACTAGCGGGAGTGTGACAGATACGCAGTATTTT.